This T cell receptor (beta chain) was captured by sequencing in a study of blood T cell repertoires in COVID-19. Overall study context: COVID-19 samples collected from the United States, Italy and Spain covered acute and convalescent phases. In each case, the material was cDNA or gDNA derived from T cells, B-cell-depleted T cells, or PBMCs.

Original handling: Amplifying reference gene primers gave estimates of nucleated cell counts. Sequencing was performed with immunoSEQ multiplex PCR; in TCRdb, only in-frame clones are kept and a portion is missing. From that table come the V and J calls and clone size; the DNA was used to work out D and trimming. The table includes approximately 250,000 clones, about 82% detected once. CDR3 size: 16 residues. Seattle-derived patients entered the study during active infection and were followed longitudinally. This clonotype originated in a woman aged 80 or over with COVID-19, enrolled during active disease. The sequenced sample consisted of peripheral blood. The V gene is TRBV21-1, the J gene TRBJ1-1. TRBV21-1 counts as a pseudogene. This CDR3 reads CASSREDPNKNTEAFF. In DNA form, the CDR3 reads TGTGCCAGCAGCAGGGAGGACCCGAATAAAAACACTGAAGCTTTCTTT.